This entry describes one TCR beta chain. Its antigen is currently unknown. A read error is possible here, since a much larger clone lies one base away. The data originate from a study of regulatory T cells in long-lasting Graves disease. Study-level background: Antithyroid drugs had been taken by newly diagnosed Graves' patients for under 3 months.

Study results and caveats: Persistent Graves' patients had lower TCR diversity than newly diagnosed ones. Segments TRBV28, TRBJ1-2 and TRBJ2-5 showed preferential usage in persistent disease.

This CDR3 region has 14 residues. CDR1 is SGHAT, CDR2 FQNNGV, per germline. CDR3-region Arm-PCR and iRepertoire HTBI primers produced the TCR beta libraries. One entry per CDR3 protein results from TCRdb running MiXCR on the multiplex PCR reads. Here the sample spans over 300,000 distinct CDR3 sequences, about 14% being singletons. Noted time point: newly diagnosed GD, antithyroid drugs for less than 3 months. PBMCs were the source of the RNA used for TCR sequencing. This material consisted of peripheral blood mononuclear cells (PBMCs), taken at new diagnosis, from a patient treated with antithyroid drugs. The chain is built from TRBV11-2 and TRBJ2-1; D is undetermined. The DNA end favors TRBJ2-5, so the J call may be wrong. This TCR came from a female donor with Graves disease. The CDR3 DNA reads as TGTGCCAGCAGCCTCCAAACTCCTCAAGAGACCCAGTACTTC. Encoded protein: CASSLQTPQETQYF.